Listed below are T cell receptor beta chains from one sample, sequenced in a study of blood T cell repertoires in COVID-19. The table came from immunoSEQ multiplex PCR; TCRdb's copy has only in-frame clones and leaves some out. The data show 130,000 to 150,000 clones, approximately 90% seen once. The sequencing input was PBMCs or T cells enriched from blood (not recorded which). The receptors here all came from a woman aged 30 to 39 with acute COVID-19. CDR3s include the opening cysteine and the closing phenylalanine or tryptophan. The D gene is left open where the match is weak. Size tells how often a clone was seen (once, few, many) or the class of an expanded clone, and some rows leave it out.

D	size	V	J	CDR3	DNA
TRBD2	NA	TRBV7-3	TRBJ2-2	CASSELAAGELFF	TGTGCCAGCAGCGAACTAGCGGCCGGGGAGCTGTTTTTT
NA	NA	TRBV18	TRBJ2-1	CASSPPIASDYNEQFF	TGTGCCAGCTCACCACCGATAGCGTCCGACTACAATGAGCAGTTCTTC
TRBD2	few	TRBV2	TRBJ2-1	CASRGLAGSNEQFF	TGTGCCAGCAGGGGACTAGCGGGATCAAATGAGCAGTTCTTC
TRBD2	NA	TRBV5-1	TRBJ2-5	CASSLGGTSDETQYF	TGCGCCAGCAGCTTGGGAGGGACTAGCGACGAGACCCAGTACTTC
TRBD1	NA	TRBV7-6	TRBJ2-7	CASSLAPDRVYEQYF	TGTGCCAGCAGCTTAGCGCCAGACAGGGTCTACGAGCAGTACTTC
NA	NA	TRBV13	TRBJ2-3	CASSQGAPGTDTQYF	TGTGCCAGCAGCCAAGGGGCTCCTGGGACAGATACGCAGTATTTT
NA	once	TRBV29-1	TRBJ2-5	CSVRDTALTQYF	TGCAGCGTCCGGGACACGGCTCTGACCCAGTACTTC
NA	NA	TRBV9	TRBJ2-3	CASSVAIHAGPGDTQYF	TGTGCCAGCAGCGTAGCGATTCATGCAGGTCCGGGGGATACGCAGTATTTT
NA	NA	TRBV4-1	TRBJ1-1	CASSHSGTLAFF	TGCGCCAGCAGCCACTCCGGGACACTGGCTTTCTTT
TRBD1	NA	TRBV4-1	TRBJ1-4	CASSHAQLGYRDRREKLFF	TGCGCCAGCAGCCATGCTCAACTAGGTTATCGGGACAGGCGCGAAAAACTGTTTTTT
TRBD2	NA	TRBV5-1	TRBJ2-1	CASSSLTSAYNEQFF	TGCGCCAGCAGCTCCTTGACTAGCGCCTACAATGAGCAGTTCTTC
TRBD1	NA	TRBV30	TRBJ2-1	CAWSVPPGQGANEQFF	TGTGCCTGGAGTGTACCCCCGGGACAGGGGGCCAATGAGCAGTTCTTC
NA	NA	TRBV7-7	TRBJ2-1	CASSLVPSARFNEQFF	TGTGCTAGCAGCTTAGTTCCTAGCGCGAGGTTTAATGAGCAGTTCTTC
NA	NA	TRBV5-5	TRBJ1-2	CASSSDWGGFNTF	TGTGCCAGCAGCTCTGATTGGGGGGGCTTCAACACCTTC
NA	NA	TRBV12-5	TRBJ2-1	CASGQNRESEQFF	TGTGCTAGTGGTCAAAACAGGGAAAGTGAGCAGTTCTTC
TRBD1	NA	TRBV7-9	TRBJ2-2	CASSSDRGRSSTGELFF	TGTGCCAGCAGCTCGGACAGGGGTAGGAGTAGCACCGGGGAGCTGTTTTTT
TRBD1	NA	TRBV4-3	TRBJ1-4	CASSQDRGRANEKLFF	TGCGCCAGCAGCCAGGACAGGGGGAGGGCTAATGAAAAACTGTTTTTT
NA	once	TRBV21-1	TRBJ2-7	CASSKGVVARFTYEQYF	TGTGCCAGCAGCAAAGGGGTTGTCGCCAGGTTCACCTACGAGCAGTACTTC
TRBD2	NA	TRBV4-1	TRBJ2-1	CASSQDSMERESYNEQFF	TGCGCCAGCAGCCAAGACTCTATGGAGCGGGAGAGCTACAATGAGCAGTTCTTC